What follows are 5 T cell receptor beta chains derived from one specimen sequenced in a study of blood T cell repertoires in COVID-19. This table comes from immunoSEQ multiplex PCR, and its TCRdb copy is limited to in-frame clones, with some not included. Of around 97,000 clones listed, nearly 90% were seen once; the top ten hold approximately 3.1%. The source material was peripheral blood. The receptors shown here come from a man aged 45-65 years in a cohort sampled during active COVID-19.

J is TRBJ2-3 and V is TRBV20-1; no reliable D call. This CDR3 spans 12 amino acids. Trimming removed 3 bases at V and 4 bases at J, with 8 bases between. The germline V gene has CDR1 DFQATT and CDR2 SNEGSKA (reference sequence). Written as DNA, the CDR3 is TGCAGTGCTAGTTCGAGCGCAGATACGCAGTATTTT. This gives the protein CSASSSADTQYF.

The J gene is TRBJ2-1, the V gene TRBV24-1; 9 nucleotides align to TRBD1. CDR1 KGHDR and CDR2 SFDVKD come from the germline V gene. The CDR3 extends over 15 amino acids. V was clipped by 10 bases and J by 7 bases; unmatched bases: 13. This CDR3 is CATRPGTGIGNEQFF. The CDR3 DNA reads as TGTGCCACTAGACCAGGGACAGGGATTGGTAATGAGCAGTTCTTC.

The rearrangement joins TRBV11-3 to TRBJ2-3, with D possibly matching TRBD2 (6 bases). The CDR3 covers 16 residues. Trimming removed 1 base from V and 1 base from J, with 12 bases in between. The germline V gene has CDR1 SGHNT and CDR2 YENEEA. The CDR3 loop reads CASSLGGGAGTDTQYF. The CDR3 nucleotides read TGTGCCAGCAGCTTAGGGGGCGGGGCCGGCACAGATACGCAGTATTTT.

In nucleotides, the CDR3 is TGTGCCAGCAGCTTGGCTAGCGGGGGTCTCACCGGGGAGCTGTTTTTT. Amino acid sequence: CASSLASGGLTGELFF. V gene TRBV5-5 combines with J gene TRBJ2-2; the match to TRBD2 covers 10 bases. The germline CDR1 and CDR2 sequences are SGHKS and YYEKEE (reference sequence). The CDR3 contains 16 residues. V trimming: 0 bases; J trimming: 4 bases; junction bases outside the gene matches: 3.

This clone appeared a single time. The chain joins TRBV13 to TRBJ2-2; 9 positions match TRBD1. Germline CDR1 is PRHDT and CDR2 is FYEKMQ (reference sequence). CDR3 length: 15 amino acids. The V segment lost 6 bases and the J segment 3 bases; nucleotides outside the gene matches: 5. The CDR3 is CASRPGTGYTGELFF. Written as DNA, the CDR3 is TGTGCCAGCAGACCCGGGACAGGGTACACCGGGGAGCTGTTTTTT.